These T cell receptor beta chains were read from a single sample in a study of graft-versus-host responses after intestinal transplantation. TCRdb's table, derived via immunoSEQ multiplex PCR, lists solely in-frame clones and lacks some. The sample carries about 78,000 clones, nearly 90% recorded once. These receptors have no identified antigens. Here the sequenced sample was unstimulated CD8+ T cells sorted from spleen or lymph node cells, taken before transplant. The receptors here all came from a human donor who was the organ donor for an intestinal transplant. Both conserved end residues are part of each CDR3. D genes are given only for firm matches. Clone size is not always given. Where it is, it says once, few, many or a class for expanded clones.

>TRBJ2-2|NA|NA|TRBV13
CASSLPFGGMFF
TGTGCCAGCAGCTTACCATTTGGCGGGATGTTTTTT
>TRBJ1-2|NA|NA|TRBV29-1
CSVERQGLNYGYTF
TGCAGCGTTGAACGGCAGGGGCTAAACTATGGCTACACCTTC
>TRBJ1-2|NA|TRBD1|TRBV5-6
CASSLGQGTLVYGYTF
TGTGCCAGCAGCTTGGGACAGGGTACCCTTGTCTATGGCTACACCTTC
>TRBJ1-4|NA|NA|TRBV15
CATSRRESFEKLFF
TGTGCCACCAGCAGGCGCGAGAGTTTTGAAAAACTGTTTTTT
>TRBJ1-4|NA|NA|TRBV6-5
CASSYTQGALDKLFF
TGTGCCAGCAGTTACACACAGGGTGCCCTTGATAAACTGTTTTTT
>TRBJ1-6|NA|TRBD1|TRBV14
CASSQDWDSPYNSPLHF
TGTGCCAGCAGCCAAGACTGGGACAGCCCCTATAATTCACCCCTCCACTTT
>TRBJ1-1|NA|TRBD1|TRBV6-1
CASSESSGGYSEAFF
TGTGCCAGCAGTGAAAGCTCAGGGGGTTATTCTGAAGCTTTCTTT
>TRBJ1-4|NA|NA|TRBV9
CASSVGTSATNEKLFF
TGTGCCAGCAGCGTGGGGACTTCTGCAACTAATGAAAAACTGTTTTTT
>TRBJ2-5|NA|NA|TRBV9
CASSVEGQHTTGSQETQYF
TGTGCCAGCAGCGTAGAGGGACAGCACACGACCGGGAGCCAAGAGACCCAGTACTTC
>TRBJ2-5|NA|TRBD1|TRBV5-4
CASSWTGGRETQYF
TGTGCCAGCAGCTGGACAGGGGGCAGGGAGACCCAGTACTTC
>TRBJ1-2|NA|NA|TRBV29-1
CSVEHRADYGYTF
TGCAGCGTTGAACACAGGGCTGACTATGGCTACACCTTC
>TRBJ2-2|once|NA|TRBV7-2
CASSSDRTNTGELFF
TGTGCCAGCAGCTCGGACAGAACCAACACCGGGGAGCTGTTTTTT
>TRBJ2-2|NA|NA|TRBV9
CASSLQRGELFF
TGTGCCAGCAGCCTTCAGAGGGGGGAGCTGTTTTTT
>TRBJ1-1|NA|NA|TRBV18
CASSPPYFKMGTQNTEAFF
TGTGCCAGCTCACCACCATACTTCAAAATGGGGACACAGAACACTGAAGCTTTCTTT
>TRBJ1-2|NA|NA|TRBV9
CASSAGGAGYGYTF
TGTGCCAGCAGTGCCGGGGGGGCTGGGTATGGCTACACCTTC
>TRBJ2-3|NA|TRBD2|TRBV27
CASSLLAGTSTDTQYF
TGTGCCAGCAGTTTACTAGCGGGGACTAGCACAGATACGCAGTATTTT
>TRBJ2-1|NA|TRBD2|TRBV6-6
CASSFSGGVDNEQFF
TGTGCCAGCAGTTTCAGCGGGGGGGTGGACAATGAGCAGTTCTTC
>TRBJ1-5|NA|TRBD1|TRBV7-3
CASSSGIGGTGVPNQPQHF
TGTGCCAGCAGCTCAGGAATTGGAGGGACAGGGGTTCCCAATCAGCCCCAGCATTTT
>TRBJ2-3|NA|NA|TRBV5-1
CASSIAGYDTQYF
TGCGCCAGCAGCATCGCAGGTTACGATACGCAGTATTTT
>TRBJ1-2|NA|NA|TRBV9
CASNPAAPGYTF
TGTGCCAGCAACCCAGCGGCTCCGGGCTACACCTTC
>TRBJ1-5|NA|TRBD1|TRBV27
CASSWDSNQPQHF
TGTGCCAGCAGTTGGGACAGTAATCAGCCCCAGCATTTT
>TRBJ2-4|NA|TRBD2|TRBV15
CATSRDPGTSGGINIQYF
TGTGCCACCAGCAGAGATCCCGGGACTAGCGGGGGAATCAACATTCAGTACTTC
>TRBJ2-1|NA|NA|TRBV7-2
CASSAGRSSYNEQFF
TGTGCCAGCAGCGCAGGGCGTAGCTCCTACAATGAGCAGTTCTTC
>TRBJ2-5|NA|TRBD1|TRBV27
CASSPGQGLKTQYF
TGTGCCAGCAGTCCTGGACAGGGTTTGAAGACCCAGTACTTC
>TRBJ2-1|NA|NA|TRBV20-1
CSAISHEQFF
TGCAGTGCTATTAGTCATGAGCAGTTCTTC
>TRBJ1-1|NA|NA|TRBV15
CATSTWTALNTEAFF
TGTGCCACCAGCACTTGGACAGCACTGAACACTGAAGCTTTCTTT